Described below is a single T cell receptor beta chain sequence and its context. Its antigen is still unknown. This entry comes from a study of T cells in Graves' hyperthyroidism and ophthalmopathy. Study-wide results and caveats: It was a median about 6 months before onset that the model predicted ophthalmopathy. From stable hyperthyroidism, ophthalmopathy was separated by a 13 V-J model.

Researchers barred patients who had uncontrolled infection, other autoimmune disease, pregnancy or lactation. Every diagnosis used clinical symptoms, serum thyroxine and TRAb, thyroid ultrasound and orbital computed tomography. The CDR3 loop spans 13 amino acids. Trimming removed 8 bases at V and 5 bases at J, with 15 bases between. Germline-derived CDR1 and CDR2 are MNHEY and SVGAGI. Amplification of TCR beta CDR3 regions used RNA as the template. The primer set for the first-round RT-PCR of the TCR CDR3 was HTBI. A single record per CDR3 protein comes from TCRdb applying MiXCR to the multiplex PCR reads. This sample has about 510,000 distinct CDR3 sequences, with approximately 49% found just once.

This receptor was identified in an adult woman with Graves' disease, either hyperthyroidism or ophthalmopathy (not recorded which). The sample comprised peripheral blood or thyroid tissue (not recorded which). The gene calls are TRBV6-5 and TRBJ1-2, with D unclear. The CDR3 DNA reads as TGTGCCAGCTCGACTTGGTCTGCTTATGGCTACACCTTC. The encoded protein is CASSTWSAYGYTF.